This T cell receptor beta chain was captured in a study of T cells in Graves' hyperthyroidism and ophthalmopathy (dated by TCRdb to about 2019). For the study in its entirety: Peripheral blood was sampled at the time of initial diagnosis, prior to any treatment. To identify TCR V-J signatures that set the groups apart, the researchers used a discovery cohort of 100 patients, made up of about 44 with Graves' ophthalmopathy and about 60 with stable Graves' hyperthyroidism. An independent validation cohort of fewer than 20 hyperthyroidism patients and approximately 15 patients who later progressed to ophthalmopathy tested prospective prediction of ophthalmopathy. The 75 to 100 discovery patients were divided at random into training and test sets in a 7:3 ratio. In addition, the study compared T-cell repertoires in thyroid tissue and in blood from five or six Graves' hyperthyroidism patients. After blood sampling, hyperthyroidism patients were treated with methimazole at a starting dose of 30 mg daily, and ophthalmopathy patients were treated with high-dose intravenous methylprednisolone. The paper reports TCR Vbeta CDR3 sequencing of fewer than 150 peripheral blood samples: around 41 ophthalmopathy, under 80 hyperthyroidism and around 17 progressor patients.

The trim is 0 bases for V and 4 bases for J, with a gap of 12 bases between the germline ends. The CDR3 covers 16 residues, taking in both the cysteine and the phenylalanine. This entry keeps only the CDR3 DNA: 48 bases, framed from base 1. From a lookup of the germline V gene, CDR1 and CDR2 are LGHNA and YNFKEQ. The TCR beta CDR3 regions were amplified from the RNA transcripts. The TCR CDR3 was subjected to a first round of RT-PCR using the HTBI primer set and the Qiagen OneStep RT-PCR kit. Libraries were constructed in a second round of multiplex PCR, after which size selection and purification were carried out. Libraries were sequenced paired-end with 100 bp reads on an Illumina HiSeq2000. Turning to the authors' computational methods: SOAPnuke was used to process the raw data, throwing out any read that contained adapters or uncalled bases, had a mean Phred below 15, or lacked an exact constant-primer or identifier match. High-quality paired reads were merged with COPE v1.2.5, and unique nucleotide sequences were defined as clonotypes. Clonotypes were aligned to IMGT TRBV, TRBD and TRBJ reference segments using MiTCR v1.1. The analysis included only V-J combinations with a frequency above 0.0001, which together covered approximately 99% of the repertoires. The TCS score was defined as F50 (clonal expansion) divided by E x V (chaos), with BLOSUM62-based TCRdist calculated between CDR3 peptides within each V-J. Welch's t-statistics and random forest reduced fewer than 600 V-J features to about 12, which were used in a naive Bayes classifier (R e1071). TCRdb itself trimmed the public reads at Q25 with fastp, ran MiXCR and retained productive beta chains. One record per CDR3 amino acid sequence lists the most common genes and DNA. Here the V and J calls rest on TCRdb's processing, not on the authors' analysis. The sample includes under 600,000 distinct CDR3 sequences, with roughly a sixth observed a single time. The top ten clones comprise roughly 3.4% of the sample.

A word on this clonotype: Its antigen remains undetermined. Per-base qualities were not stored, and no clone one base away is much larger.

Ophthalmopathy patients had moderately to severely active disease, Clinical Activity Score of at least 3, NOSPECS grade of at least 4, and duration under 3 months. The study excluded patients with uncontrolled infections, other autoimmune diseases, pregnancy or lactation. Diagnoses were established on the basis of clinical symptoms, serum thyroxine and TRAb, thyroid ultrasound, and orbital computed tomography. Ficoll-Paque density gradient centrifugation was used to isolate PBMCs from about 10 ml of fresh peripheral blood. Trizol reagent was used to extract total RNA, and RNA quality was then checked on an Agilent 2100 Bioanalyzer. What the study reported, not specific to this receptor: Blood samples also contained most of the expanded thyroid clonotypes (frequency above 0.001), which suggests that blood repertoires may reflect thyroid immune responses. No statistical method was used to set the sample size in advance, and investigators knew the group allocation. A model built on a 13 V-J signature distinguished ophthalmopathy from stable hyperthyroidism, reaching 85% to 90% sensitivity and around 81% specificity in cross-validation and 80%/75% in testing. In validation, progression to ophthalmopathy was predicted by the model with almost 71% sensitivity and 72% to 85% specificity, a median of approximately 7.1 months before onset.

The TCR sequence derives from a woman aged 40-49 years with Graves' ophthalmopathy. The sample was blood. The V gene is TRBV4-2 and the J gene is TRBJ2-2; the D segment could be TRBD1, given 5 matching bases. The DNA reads TGTGCCAGCAGCCAAGAAGGCAGGGCGAGCACCGGGGAGCTGTTTTTT. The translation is CASSQEGRASTGELFF.